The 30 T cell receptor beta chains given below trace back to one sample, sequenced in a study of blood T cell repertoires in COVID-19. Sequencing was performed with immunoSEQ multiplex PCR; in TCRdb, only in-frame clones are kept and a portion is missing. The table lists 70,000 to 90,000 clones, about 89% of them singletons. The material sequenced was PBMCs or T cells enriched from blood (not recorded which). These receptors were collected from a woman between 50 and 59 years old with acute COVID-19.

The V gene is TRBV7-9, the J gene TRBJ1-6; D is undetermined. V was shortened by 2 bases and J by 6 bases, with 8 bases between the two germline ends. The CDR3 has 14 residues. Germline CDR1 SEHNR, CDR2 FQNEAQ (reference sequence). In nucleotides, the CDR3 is TGTGCCAGCAGCTTACTGACTTCTAATTCACCCCTCCACTTT. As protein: CASSLLTSNSPLHF.

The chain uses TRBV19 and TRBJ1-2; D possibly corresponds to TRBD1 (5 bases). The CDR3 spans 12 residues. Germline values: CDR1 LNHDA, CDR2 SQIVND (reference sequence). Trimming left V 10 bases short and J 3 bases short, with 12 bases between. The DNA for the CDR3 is TGTGCCATTAAGCGGGGGTACTATGGCTACACCTTC. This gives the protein CAIKRGYYGYTF.

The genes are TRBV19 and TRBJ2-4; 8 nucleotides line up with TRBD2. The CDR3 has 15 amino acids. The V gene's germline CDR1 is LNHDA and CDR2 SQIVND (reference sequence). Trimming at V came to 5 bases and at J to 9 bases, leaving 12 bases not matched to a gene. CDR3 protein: CASSLGTRWKGIQYF. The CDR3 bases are TGTGCCAGTAGTCTGGGGACTAGATGGAAGGGCATTCAGTACTTC.

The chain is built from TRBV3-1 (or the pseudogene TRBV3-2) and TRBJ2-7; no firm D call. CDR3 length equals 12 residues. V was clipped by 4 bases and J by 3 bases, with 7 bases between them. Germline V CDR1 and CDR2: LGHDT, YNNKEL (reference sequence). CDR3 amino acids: CASSLTYYEQYF. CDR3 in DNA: TGTGCCAGCAGCCTGACATACTACGAGCAGTACTTC.

The DNA for the CDR3 is TGTGCCTGGAGTGTCCTTAGGAACACCGGGGAGCTGTTTTTT. Its protein is CAWSVLRNTGELFF. V gene TRBV30 combines with J gene TRBJ2-2; D is unresolved. Germline-derived CDR1 and CDR2 are GTSNPN and SVGIG (reference sequence). The CDR3 runs 14 residues. Trimming removed 0 bases from V and 1 base from J, with 6 bases in between.

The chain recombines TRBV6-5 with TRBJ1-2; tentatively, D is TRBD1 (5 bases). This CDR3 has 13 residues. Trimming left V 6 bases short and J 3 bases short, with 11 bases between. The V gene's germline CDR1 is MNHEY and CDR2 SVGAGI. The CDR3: CASSLTADYGYTF. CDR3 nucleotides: TGTGCCAGCAGCTTGACAGCAGACTATGGCTACACCTTC.

Here the CDR3 DNA reads TGTGCCAGCAGCCAAGAGCGGACAGCCTACGAGCAGTACTTC. This codes for CASSQERTAYEQYF. This chain uses TRBV4-2 with TRBJ2-7; perhaps TRBD1 as D (6 bases). This CDR3 comprises 14 residues. The germline V gene encodes CDR1 LGHNA and CDR2 YNFKEQ. The ends were cut back, 0 bases at V and 2 bases at J, with 8 bases in the middle.

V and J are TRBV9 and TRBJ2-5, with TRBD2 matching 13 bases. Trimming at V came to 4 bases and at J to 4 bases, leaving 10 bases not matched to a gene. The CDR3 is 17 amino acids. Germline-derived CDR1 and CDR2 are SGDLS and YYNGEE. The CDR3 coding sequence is TGTGCCAGCAGCCCGGGACTAGCGGGACCGGGGAGAGAGACCCAGTACTTC. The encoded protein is CASSPGLAGPGRETQYF.

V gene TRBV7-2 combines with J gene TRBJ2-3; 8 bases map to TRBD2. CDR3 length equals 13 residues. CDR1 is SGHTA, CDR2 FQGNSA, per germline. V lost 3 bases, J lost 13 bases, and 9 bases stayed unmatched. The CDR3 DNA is TGTGCCAGCAGCTTGGTAGCGGGAACTGAGGAGTATTTT. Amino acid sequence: CASSLVAGTEEYF.

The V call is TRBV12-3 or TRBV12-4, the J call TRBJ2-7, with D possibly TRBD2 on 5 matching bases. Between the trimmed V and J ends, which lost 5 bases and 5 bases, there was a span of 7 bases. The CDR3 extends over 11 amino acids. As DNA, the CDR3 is TGTGCCAGCAGTCCGCGGGACGAGCAGTACTTC. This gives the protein CASSPRDEQYF.

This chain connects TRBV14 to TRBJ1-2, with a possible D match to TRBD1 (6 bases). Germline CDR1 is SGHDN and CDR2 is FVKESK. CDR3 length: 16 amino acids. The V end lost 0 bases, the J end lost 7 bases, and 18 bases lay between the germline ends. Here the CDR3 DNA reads TGTGCCAGCAGCCAAGATCAATTCGGGGGGCTTGGTGGCTACACCTTC. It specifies CASSQDQFGGLGGYTF. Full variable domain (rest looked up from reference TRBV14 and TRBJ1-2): EAGVTQFPSHSVIEKGQTVTLRCDPISGHDNLYWYRRVMGKEIKFLLHFVKESKQDESGMPNNRFLAERTGGTYSTLKVQPAELEDSGVYFCASSQDQFGGLGGYTFGSGTRLTVV.

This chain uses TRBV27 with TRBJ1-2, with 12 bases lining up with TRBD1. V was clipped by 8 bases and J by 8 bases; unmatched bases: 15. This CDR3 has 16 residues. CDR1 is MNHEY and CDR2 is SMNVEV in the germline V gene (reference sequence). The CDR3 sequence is CASRPRSGTGGAGYTF. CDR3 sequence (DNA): TGTGCCAGCCGTCCCCGTTCCGGGACAGGGGGCGCCGGCTACACCTTC.

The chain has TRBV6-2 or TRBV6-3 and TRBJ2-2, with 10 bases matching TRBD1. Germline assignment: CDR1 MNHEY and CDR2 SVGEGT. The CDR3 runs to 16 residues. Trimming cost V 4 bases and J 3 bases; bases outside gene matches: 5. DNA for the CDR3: TGTGCCAGCAGTTCGGGACAGGGGACGGACACCGGGGAGCTGTTTTTT. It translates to CASSSGQGTDTGELFF.

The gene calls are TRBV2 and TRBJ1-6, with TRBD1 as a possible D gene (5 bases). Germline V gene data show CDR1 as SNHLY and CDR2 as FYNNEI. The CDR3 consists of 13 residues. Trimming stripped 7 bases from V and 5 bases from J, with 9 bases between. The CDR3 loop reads CASKEGNNSPLHF. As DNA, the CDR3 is TGTGCCAGCAAGGAGGGGAATAATTCACCCCTCCACTTT.

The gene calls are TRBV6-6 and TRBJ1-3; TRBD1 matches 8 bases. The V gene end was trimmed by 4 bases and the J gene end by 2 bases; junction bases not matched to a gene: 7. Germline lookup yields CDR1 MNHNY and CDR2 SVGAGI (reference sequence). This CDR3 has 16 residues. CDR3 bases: TGTGCCAGCAGTTTAAGTCAGGGGGCGGCTGGAAACACCATATATTTT. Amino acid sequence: CASSLSQGAAGNTIYF.

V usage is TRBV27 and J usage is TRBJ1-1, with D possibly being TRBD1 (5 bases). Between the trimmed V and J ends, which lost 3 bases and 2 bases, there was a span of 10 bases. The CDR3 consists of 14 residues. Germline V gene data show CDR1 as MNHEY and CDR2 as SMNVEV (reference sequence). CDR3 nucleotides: TGTGCCAGCAGTTTTCGGGGGGTCAACACTGAAGCTTTCTTT. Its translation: CASSFRGVNTEAFF.

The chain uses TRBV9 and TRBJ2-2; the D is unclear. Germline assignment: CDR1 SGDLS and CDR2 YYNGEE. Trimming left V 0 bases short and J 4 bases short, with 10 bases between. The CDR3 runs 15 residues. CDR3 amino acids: CASSVAQAFTGELFF. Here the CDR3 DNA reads TGTGCCAGCAGCGTAGCTCAAGCATTCACCGGGGAGCTGTTTTTT.

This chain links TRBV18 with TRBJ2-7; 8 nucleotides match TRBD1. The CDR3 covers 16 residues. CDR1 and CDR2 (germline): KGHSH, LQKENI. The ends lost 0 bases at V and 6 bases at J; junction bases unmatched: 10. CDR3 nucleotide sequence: TGTGCCAGCTCACCACCGAGTCGCCAGGGGGCAGGCGAGCAGTACTTC. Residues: CASSPPSRQGAGEQYF.

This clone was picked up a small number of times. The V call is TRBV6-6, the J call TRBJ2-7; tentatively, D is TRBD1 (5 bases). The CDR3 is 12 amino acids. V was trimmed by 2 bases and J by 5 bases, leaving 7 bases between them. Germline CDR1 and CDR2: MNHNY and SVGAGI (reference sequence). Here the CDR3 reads CASSYAGNEQYF. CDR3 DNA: TGTGCCAGCAGTTACGCAGGGAACGAGCAGTACTTC.

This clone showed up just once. CDR3 sequence (DNA): TGTGCCAGTAGCAAAGGGACTAGCGGGAGCCCAGATACGCAGTATTTT. It translates to CASSKGTSGSPDTQYF. The chain has TRBV19 and TRBJ2-3, with 14 bases that match TRBD2. The V gene's germline CDR1 is LNHDA and CDR2 SQIVND (reference sequence). The CDR3 is 16 amino acids. After removal of 6 bases from V and 4 bases from J, the junction contained 6 bases not matched to a gene. The full variable domain, completed using reference TRBV19 and TRBJ2-3, is DGGITQSPKYLFRKEGQNVTLSCEQNLNHDAMYWYRQDPGQGLRLIYYSQIVNDFQKGDIAEGYSVSREKKESFPLTVTSAQKNPTAFYLCASSKGTSGSPDTQYFGPGTRLTVL.

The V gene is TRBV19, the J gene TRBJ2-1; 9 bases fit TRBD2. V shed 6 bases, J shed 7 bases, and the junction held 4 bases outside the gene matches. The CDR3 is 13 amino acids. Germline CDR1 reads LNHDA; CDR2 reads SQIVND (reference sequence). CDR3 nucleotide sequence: TGTGCCAGTAGGGGACTAGCTGAGAATGAGCAGTTCTTC. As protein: CASRGLAENEQFF.

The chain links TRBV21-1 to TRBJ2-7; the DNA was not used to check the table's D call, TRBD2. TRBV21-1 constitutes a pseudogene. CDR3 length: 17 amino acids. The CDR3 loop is CASSKDLRCGRAYEQYF. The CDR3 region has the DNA TGTGCCAGCAGCAAAGATCTGCGCTGCGGGAGAGCCTACGAGCAGTACTTC.

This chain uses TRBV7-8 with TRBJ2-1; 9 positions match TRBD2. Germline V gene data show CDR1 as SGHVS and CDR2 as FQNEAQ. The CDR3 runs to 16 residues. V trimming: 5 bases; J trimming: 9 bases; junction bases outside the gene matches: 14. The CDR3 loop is CASSPTSSGVVGEQFF. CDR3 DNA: TGTGCCAGCAGCCCTACTTCTAGCGGGGTGGTTGGTGAGCAGTTCTTC.

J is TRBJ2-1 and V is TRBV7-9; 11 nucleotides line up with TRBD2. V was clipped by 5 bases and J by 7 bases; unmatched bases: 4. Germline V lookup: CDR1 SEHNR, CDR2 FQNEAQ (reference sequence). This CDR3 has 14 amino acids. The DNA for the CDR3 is TGTGCCAGCAGCCCGACTAGCGGGACAAATGAGCAGTTCTTC. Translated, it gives CASSPTSGTNEQFF.

The CDR3 DNA reads as TGTGCCAGTAGTCCCAGGACTAGCGGACTCTACGAGCAGTACTTC. Amino acid sequence: CASSPRTSGLYEQYF. The V and J genes are TRBV19 and TRBJ2-7, with 10 bases aligning to TRBD2. The V gene end was trimmed by 5 bases and the J gene end by 3 bases; junction bases not matched to a gene: 7. CDR1 LNHDA and CDR2 SQIVND come from the germline V gene (reference sequence). The CDR3 loop spans 15 amino acids. The full variable domain, in which reference TRBV19 and TRBJ2-7 provide the parts outside the CDR3, is DGGITQSPKYLFRKEGQNVTLSCEQNLNHDAMYWYRQDPGQGLRLIYYSQIVNDFQKGDIAEGYSVSREKKESFPLTVTSAQKNPTAFYLCASSPRTSGLYEQYFGPGTRLTVT.

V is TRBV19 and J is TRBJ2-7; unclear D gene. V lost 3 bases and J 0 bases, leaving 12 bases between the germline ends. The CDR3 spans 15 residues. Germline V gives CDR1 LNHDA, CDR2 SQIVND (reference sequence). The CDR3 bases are TGTGCCAGTAGTATTAACAGCCTATCCTCCTACGAGCAGTACTTC. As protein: CASSINSLSSYEQYF.

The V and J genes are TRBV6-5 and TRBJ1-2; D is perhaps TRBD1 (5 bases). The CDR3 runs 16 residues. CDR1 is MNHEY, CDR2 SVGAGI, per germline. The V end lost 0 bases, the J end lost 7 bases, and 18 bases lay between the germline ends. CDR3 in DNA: TGTGCCAGCAGTTACTCGAGGCTCAGGGTAATGAGTGGCTACACCTTC. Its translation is CASSYSRLRVMSGYTF.

Here the CDR3 reads CASSHPLGGAIRNTGELFF. CDR3 nucleotides: TGTGCCAGCAGCCATCCACTCGGGGGAGCGATCAGGAACACCGGGGAGCTGTTTTTT. The gene calls are TRBV7-9 and TRBJ2-2; tentatively, D is TRBD2 (6 bases). Trimming cost V 5 bases and J 1 base, with 23 bases left between them. The CDR3 is 19 residues long. CDR1 SEHNR and CDR2 FQNEAQ come from the germline V gene (reference sequence).

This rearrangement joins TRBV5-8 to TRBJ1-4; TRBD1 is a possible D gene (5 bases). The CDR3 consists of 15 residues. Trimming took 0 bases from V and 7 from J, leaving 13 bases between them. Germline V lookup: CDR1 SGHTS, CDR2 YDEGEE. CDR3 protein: CASSLVIGGGEKLFF. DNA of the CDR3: TGTGCCAGCAGCTTGGTCATCGGGGGGGGTGAAAAACTGTTTTTT.

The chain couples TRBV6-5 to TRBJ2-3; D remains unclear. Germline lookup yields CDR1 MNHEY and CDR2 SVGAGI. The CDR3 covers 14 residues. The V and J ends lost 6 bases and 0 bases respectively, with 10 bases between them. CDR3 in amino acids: CASRQSYSTDTQYF. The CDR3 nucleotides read TGTGCCAGCAGACAATCGTACAGCACAGATACGCAGTATTTT.